Listed below are T cell receptor beta chains from one sample, sequenced in a study of blood T cell repertoires in COVID-19. Assay used: immunoSEQ multiplex PCR; TCRdb lists only in-frame clones, some missing. Of roughly 250,000 clones in the sample, over 65% were seen once. The sequenced material came from peripheral blood. Receptors originate from an elderly woman with acute or convalescent COVID-19. The CDR3 runs from the conserved cysteine through the conserved F or W. D genes are given only for firm matches. A row's size may be missing; if present it is once, few, many or a size class.

J: TRBJ2-7; size: -; D: TRBD2; V: TRBV7-2; DNA: TGTGCCAGCAGCCCCGCGGGGGGGCCGGACTACGAGCAGTACTTC; CDR3: CASSPAGGPDYEQYF
J: TRBJ2-1; size: -; D: TRBD2; V: TRBV2; DNA: TGTGCCAGCATAACTAGCGGGAGCTCCTACAATGAGCAGTTCTTC; CDR3: CASITSGSSYNEQFF
J: TRBJ2-3; size: -; D: TRBD2; V: TRBV5-1; DNA: TGCGCCAGCCGGACTAGCGGGAGAAACACAGATACGCAGTATTTT; CDR3: CASRTSGRNTDTQYF
J: TRBJ1-1; size: -; D: -; V: TRBV6-2/TRBV6-3; DNA: TGTGCCAGCAGCGCCCAAAGGACAGAGAAGAACACTGAAGCTTTCTTT; CDR3: CASSAQRTEKNTEAFF
J: TRBJ2-3; size: few; D: -; V: TRBV7-2; DNA: TGTGCCAGCAGCTTAGCGGCCACCACAGATACGCAGTATTTT; CDR3: CASSLAATTDTQYF
J: TRBJ2-1; size: -; D: -; V: TRBV12-3/TRBV12-4; DNA: TGTGCCAGCAGTCCACCAGGGTCCAATGAGCAGTTCTTC; CDR3: CASSPPGSNEQFF
J: TRBJ1-2; size: -; D: -; V: TRBV2; DNA: TGTGCCAGCAGTGAAGGCAGGTCGGTCTACTATGGCTACACCTTC; CDR3: CASSEGRSVYYGYTF
J: TRBJ2-7; size: -; D: -; V: TRBV6-5; DNA: TGTGCCAGCAGTTACTCTCGCGGAGCCTACGAGCAGTACTTC; CDR3: CASSYSRGAYEQYF
J: TRBJ2-3; size: -; D: TRBD2; V: TRBV5-1; DNA: TGCGCCAGCAGCTTGGCGGGGGGGCCTCAAGATACGCAGTATTTT; CDR3: CASSLAGGPQDTQYF
J: TRBJ2-7; size: -; D: TRBD1; V: TRBV14; DNA: TGTGCCAGCAGCCCCCAGGGGGTCGCAATGCACTTC; CDR3: CASSPQGVAMHF
J: TRBJ1-1; size: -; D: TRBD1; V: TRBV6-5; DNA: TGTGCCAGCAGTTACACGACAGGGGGCACTGAAGCTTTCTTT; CDR3: CASSYTTGGTEAFF
J: TRBJ1-4; size: -; D: TRBD1; V: TRBV7-2; DNA: TGTGCCAGCAGCTCAAACAGGGGGTTCGGTGAAAAACTGTTTTTT; CDR3: CASSSNRGFGEKLFF
J: TRBJ1-5; size: -; D: TRBD1; V: TRBV12-5; DNA: TGTGCTAGTGGTTTGGATCTGAGAATAGGGACAGGCAATCAGCCCCAGCATTTT; CDR3: CASGLDLRIGTGNQPQHF
J: TRBJ2-7; size: many; D: TRBD1; V: TRBV6-5; DNA: TGTGCCAGCAGCAGGACAGGGAGGACCTACGAGCAGTACTTC; CDR3: CASSRTGRTYEQYF
J: TRBJ1-2; size: -; D: TRBD1; V: TRBV7-9; DNA: TGTGCCAGCAGGGCCGGACAGGGCTATGGCTACACCTTC; CDR3: CASRAGQGYGYTF
J: TRBJ1-5; size: -; D: -; V: TRBV9; DNA: TGTGCCAGCAGCGTAGGAGGGCAGAGTAGCTCGGCCCAGCATTTT; CDR3: CASSVGGQSSSAQHF
J: TRBJ1-1; size: -; D: TRBD1; V: TRBV5-4; DNA: TGTGCCAGCAGCTGGGGACAGGGGGCGAACACTGAAGCTTTCTTT; CDR3: CASSWGQGANTEAFF
J: TRBJ2-7; size: -; D: -; V: TRBV6-1; DNA: TGTGCCAGCAGTGAAGGGTTACTATACGAGCAGTACTTC; CDR3: CASSEGLLYEQYF
J: TRBJ2-3; size: -; D: TRBD2; V: TRBV4-1; DNA: TGCGCCAGCAGCCAAGATTATCGCCGGACTAGCGGGAGCGGGGGGACAGATACGCAGTATTTT; CDR3: CASSQDYRRTSGSGGTDTQYF
J: TRBJ1-2; size: -; D: -; V: TRBV6-5; DNA: TGTGCCAGCTTAAACACGGCGTTAGGAGGGGGCTACACCTTC; CDR3: CASLNTALGGGYTF
J: TRBJ2-5; size: -; D: -; V: TRBV7-8; DNA: TGTGCCAGCAGCTTAGTTCCAGGAGAGACCCAGTACTTC; CDR3: CASSLVPGETQYF
J: TRBJ2-3; size: once; D: -; V: TRBV5-6; DNA: TGTGCCAGCAGCTTGGATGGCGGCCCAGATACGCAGTATTTT; CDR3: CASSLDGGPDTQYF
J: TRBJ1-6; size: -; D: TRBD1; V: TRBV20-1; DNA: TGCAGTGCTAGTACAGGGGGCCCCCTCCACTTT; CDR3: CSASTGGPLHF
J: TRBJ2-7; size: once; D: TRBD1; V: TRBV2; DNA: TGTGCCAGCAGGGGGACAGTTGGGGAGCAGTACTTC; CDR3: CASRGTVGEQYF
J: TRBJ1-6; size: -; D: -; V: TRBV27; DNA: TGTGCCAGCAGTTCACGACAGGCGTATAATTCACCCCTCCACTTT; CDR3: CASSSRQAYNSPLHF
J: TRBJ2-1; size: -; D: TRBD2; V: TRBV2; DNA: TGTGCCAGCAGTGATCCGGGACTAGCGGGTTTCGATGAGCAGTTCTTC; CDR3: CASSDPGLAGFDEQFF
J: TRBJ2-7; size: -; D: -; V: TRBV28; DNA: TGTGCCAGCAGTTTAGTACAGTCCTACGAGCAGTACTTC; CDR3: CASSLVQSYEQYF
J: TRBJ1-5; size: once; D: -; V: TRBV6-1; DNA: TGTGCCAGCAGTGAAGTGGGGGGGCTAGGGAGCAATCAGCCCCAGCATTTT; CDR3: CASSEVGGLGSNQPQHF
J: TRBJ2-2; size: few; D: TRBD1; V: TRBV2; DNA: TGTGCCAGCAATGACAGGGTGAACACCGGGGAGCTGTTTTTT; CDR3: CASNDRVNTGELFF
J: TRBJ1-1; size: -; D: -; V: TRBV13; DNA: TGTGCCAGCAGCTTAAGGCCCCGGGGTGGGGGGTTAACTGAAGCTTTCTTT; CDR3: CASSLRPRGGGLTEAFF
J: TRBJ2-1; size: -; D: TRBD2; V: TRBV4-2; DNA: TGTGCCAGCAGCCAAGTTGAGCGGGGGGATTACAATGAACAGTTCTTC; CDR3: CASSQVERGDYNEQFF
J: TRBJ1-1; size: -; D: TRBD1; V: TRBV27; DNA: TGTGCCAGCACTCTTCAATACAGGGGAACCACTGAAGCTTTCTTT; CDR3: CASTLQYRGTTEAFF
J: TRBJ2-7; size: -; D: TRBD1; V: TRBV5-1; DNA: TGCGCCAGCAGCTTGGAGGGGCAGGGGGCGTTGTACGAGCAGTACTTC; CDR3: CASSLEGQGALYEQYF
J: TRBJ1-2; size: -; D: TRBD1; V: TRBV3-1/TRBV3-2; DNA: TGTGCCAGCAGCCCACCCCGGACAGGGAATAGAGGCTACACCTTC; CDR3: CASSPPRTGNRGYTF
J: TRBJ2-7; size: few; D: -; V: TRBV5-1; DNA: TGCGCCAGGACAATCTTCTACGAGCAGTACTTC; CDR3: CARTIFYEQYF
J: TRBJ2-5; size: few; D: TRBD1; V: TRBV3-1/TRBV3-2; DNA: TGTGCCAGCAGCAAACGGACAGGGACGTACCAAGAGACCCAGTACTTC; CDR3: CASSKRTGTYQETQYF
J: TRBJ1-1; size: -; D: TRBD1; V: TRBV13; DNA: TGTGCCAGCAGGCCGACAGGGTTGAACACTGAAGCTTTCTTT; CDR3: CASRPTGLNTEAFF
J: TRBJ1-2; size: -; D: -; V: TRBV9; DNA: TGTGCCAGCAGCGTAGATGGGACTACCTATGGCTACACCTTC; CDR3: CASSVDGTTYGYTF
J: TRBJ1-2; size: -; D: -; V: TRBV20-1; DNA: TGCAGTGCCGAACTTAACTATGGCTACACCTTC; CDR3: CSAELNYGYTF
J: TRBJ2-5; size: -; D: TRBD1; V: TRBV7-2; DNA: TGTGCCAGCAGCATAGGGGGCTGGTACCAAGAGACCCAGTACTTC; CDR3: CASSIGGWYQETQYF
J: TRBJ2-1; size: -; D: TRBD1; V: TRBV7-9; DNA: TGTGCCAGCAGCCCCGGGACAGGGCCCTACAATGAGCAGTTCTTC; CDR3: CASSPGTGPYNEQFF